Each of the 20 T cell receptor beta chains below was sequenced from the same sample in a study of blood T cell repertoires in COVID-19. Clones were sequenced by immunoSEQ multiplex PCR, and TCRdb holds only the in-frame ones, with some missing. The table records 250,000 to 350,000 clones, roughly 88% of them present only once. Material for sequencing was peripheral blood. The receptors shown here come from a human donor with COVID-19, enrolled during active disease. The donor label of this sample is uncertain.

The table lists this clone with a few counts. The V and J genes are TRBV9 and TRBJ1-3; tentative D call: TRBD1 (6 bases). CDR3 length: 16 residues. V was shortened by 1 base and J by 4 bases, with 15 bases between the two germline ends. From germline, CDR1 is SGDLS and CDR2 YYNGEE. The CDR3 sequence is CASSVRQQGAGNTIYF. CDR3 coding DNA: TGTGCCAGCAGCGTAAGGCAACAGGGTGCCGGAAACACCATATATTTT.

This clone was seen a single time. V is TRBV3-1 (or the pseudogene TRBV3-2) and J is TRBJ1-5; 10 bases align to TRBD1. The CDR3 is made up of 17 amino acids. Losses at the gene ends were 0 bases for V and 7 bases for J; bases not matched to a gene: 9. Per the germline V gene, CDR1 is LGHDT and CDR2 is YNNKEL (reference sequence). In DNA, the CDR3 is TGTGCCAGCAGCCAAGATAAGAAGACAGGGGGCAGGCAGCCCCAGCATTTT. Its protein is CASSQDKKTGGRQPQHF.

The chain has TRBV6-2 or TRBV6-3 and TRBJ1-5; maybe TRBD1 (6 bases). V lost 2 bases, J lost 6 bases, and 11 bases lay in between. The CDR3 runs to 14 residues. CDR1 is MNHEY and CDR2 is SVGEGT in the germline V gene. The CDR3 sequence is CASSYGDIGQPQHF. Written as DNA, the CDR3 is TGTGCCAGCAGTTACGGGGACATTGGTCAGCCCCAGCATTTT.

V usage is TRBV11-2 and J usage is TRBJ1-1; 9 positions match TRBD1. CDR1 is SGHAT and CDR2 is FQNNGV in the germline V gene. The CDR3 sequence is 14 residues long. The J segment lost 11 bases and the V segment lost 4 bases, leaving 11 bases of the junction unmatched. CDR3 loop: CASSWTGVMRGAFF. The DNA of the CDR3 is TGTGCCAGCAGCTGGACAGGGGTCATGCGGGGTGCTTTCTTT.

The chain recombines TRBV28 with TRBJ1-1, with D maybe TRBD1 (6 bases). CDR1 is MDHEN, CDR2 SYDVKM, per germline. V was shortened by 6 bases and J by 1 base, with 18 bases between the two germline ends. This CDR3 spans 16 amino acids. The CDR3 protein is CASSPAGAPKNTEAFF. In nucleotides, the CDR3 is TGTGCCAGCAGCCCCGCGGGGGCCCCTAAGAACACTGAAGCTTTCTTT. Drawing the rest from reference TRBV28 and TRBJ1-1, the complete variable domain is DVKVTQSSRYLVKRTGEKVFLECVQDMDHENMFWYRQDPGLGLRLIYFSYDVKMKEKGDIPEGYSVSREKKERFSLILESASTNQTSMYLCASSPAGAPKNTEAFFGQGTRLTVV.

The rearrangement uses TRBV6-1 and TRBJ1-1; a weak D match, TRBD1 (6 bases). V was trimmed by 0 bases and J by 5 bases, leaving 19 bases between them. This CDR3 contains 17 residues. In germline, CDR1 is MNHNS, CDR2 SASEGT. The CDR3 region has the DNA TGTGCCAGCAGTGAAGCGCTCCGTCCAGGGGAAGATACTGAAGCTTTCTTT. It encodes CASSEALRPGEDTEAFF.

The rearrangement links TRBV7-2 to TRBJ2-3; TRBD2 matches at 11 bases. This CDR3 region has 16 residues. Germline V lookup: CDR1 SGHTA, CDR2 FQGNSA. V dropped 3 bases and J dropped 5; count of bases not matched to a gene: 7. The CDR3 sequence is CASSFGIAGGGDTQYF. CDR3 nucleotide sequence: TGTGCCAGCAGCTTCGGTATAGCGGGAGGGGGAGATACGCAGTATTTT.

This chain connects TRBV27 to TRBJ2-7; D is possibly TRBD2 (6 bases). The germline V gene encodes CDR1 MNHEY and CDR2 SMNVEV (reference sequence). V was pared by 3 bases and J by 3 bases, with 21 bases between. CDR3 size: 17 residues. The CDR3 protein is CASSFIGPGSGYYEQYF. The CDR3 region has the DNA TGTGCCAGCAGTTTCATAGGGCCGGGTAGCGGATACTACGAGCAGTACTTC.

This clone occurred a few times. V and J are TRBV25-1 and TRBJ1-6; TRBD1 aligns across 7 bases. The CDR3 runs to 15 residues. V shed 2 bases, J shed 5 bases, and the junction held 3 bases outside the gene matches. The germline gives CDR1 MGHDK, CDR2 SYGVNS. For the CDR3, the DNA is TGTGCCAGCAGTGAAGCCACAGGGGATAATTCACCCCTCCACTTT. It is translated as CASSEATGDNSPLHF.

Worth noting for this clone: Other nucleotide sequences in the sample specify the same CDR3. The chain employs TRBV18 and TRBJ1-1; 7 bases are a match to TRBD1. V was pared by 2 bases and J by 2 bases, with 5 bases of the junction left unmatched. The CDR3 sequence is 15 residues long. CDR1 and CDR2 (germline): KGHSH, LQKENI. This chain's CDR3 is CASSPRQGQNTEAFF. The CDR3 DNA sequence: TGTGCCAGCTCACCAAGACAGGGACAAAACACTGAAGCTTTCTTT.

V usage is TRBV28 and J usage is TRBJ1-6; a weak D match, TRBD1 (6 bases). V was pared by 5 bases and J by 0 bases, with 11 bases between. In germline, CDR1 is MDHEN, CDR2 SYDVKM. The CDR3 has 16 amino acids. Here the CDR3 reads CASSPLDSSYNSPLHF. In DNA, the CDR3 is TGTGCCAGCAGTCCTTTGGACAGCTCCTATAATTCACCCCTCCACTTT.

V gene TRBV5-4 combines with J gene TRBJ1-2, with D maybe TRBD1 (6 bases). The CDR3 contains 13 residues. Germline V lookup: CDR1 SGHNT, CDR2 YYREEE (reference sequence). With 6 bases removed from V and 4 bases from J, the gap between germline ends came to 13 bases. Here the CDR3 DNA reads TGTGCCAGCAAGCTTGGACAGCCCTATGGCTACACCTTC. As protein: CASKLGQPYGYTF.

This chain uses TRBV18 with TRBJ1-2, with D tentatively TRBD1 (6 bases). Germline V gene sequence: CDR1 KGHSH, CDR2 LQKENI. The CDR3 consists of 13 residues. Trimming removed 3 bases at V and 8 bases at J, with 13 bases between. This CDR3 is CASSPRQEEGYTF. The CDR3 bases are TGTGCCAGCTCACCCCGACAGGAAGAAGGCTACACCTTC.

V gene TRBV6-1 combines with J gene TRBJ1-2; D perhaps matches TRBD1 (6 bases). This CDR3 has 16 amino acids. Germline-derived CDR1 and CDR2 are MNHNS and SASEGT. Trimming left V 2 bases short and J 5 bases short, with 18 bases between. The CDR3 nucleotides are TGTGCCAGCAGTGAATACCAGGCTGGGAGGGGGTATGGCTACACCTTC. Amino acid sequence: CASSEYQAGRGYGYTF.

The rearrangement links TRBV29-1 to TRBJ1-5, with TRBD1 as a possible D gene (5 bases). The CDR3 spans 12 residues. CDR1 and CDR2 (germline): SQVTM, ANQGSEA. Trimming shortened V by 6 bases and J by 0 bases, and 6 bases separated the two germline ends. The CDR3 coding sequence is TGCAGCGTCGGGGGTAGCAATCAGCCCCAGCATTTT. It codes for CSVGGSNQPQHF. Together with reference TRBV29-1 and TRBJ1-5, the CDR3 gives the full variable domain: SAVISQKPSRDICQRGTSLTIQCQVDSQVTMMFWYRQQPGQSLTLIATANQGSEATYESGFVIDKFPISRPNLTFSTLTVSNMSPEDSSIYLCSVGGSNQPQHFGDGTRLSIL.

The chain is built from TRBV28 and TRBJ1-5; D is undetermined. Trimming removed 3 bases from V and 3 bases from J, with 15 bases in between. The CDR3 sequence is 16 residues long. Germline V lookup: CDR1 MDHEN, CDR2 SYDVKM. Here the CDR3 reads CASSFTTSLLNQPQHF. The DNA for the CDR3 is TGTGCCAGCAGTTTCACAACCTCCCTCCTCAATCAGCCCCAGCATTTT.

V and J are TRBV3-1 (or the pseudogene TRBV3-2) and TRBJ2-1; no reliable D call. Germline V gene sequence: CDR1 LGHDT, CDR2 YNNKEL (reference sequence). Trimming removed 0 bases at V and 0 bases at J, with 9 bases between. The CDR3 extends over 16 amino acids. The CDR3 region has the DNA TGTGCCAGCAGCCAAGAAAGAGGCCTCTCCTACAATGAGCAGTTCTTC. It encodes CASSQERGLSYNEQFF.

The CDR3 bases are TGTGCCAGCAGCCAAGATACCTGGCCAGGGGATAACTATGGCTACACCTTC. As protein: CASSQDTWPGDNYGYTF. The V and J genes are TRBV3-1 (or the pseudogene TRBV3-2) and TRBJ1-2; weak D call: TRBD1 (6 bases). Germline V CDR1 and CDR2: LGHDT, YNNKEL (reference sequence). This CDR3 region has 17 residues. Between the trimmed V and J ends, which lost 0 bases and 1 base, there was a span of 15 bases.

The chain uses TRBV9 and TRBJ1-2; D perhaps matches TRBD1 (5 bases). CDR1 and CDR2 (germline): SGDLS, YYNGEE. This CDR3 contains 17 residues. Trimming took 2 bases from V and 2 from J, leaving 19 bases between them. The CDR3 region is CASSVGSGAPTNYGYTF. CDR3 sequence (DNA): TGTGCCAGCAGCGTCGGGTCTGGGGCGCCGACGAACTATGGCTACACCTTC.

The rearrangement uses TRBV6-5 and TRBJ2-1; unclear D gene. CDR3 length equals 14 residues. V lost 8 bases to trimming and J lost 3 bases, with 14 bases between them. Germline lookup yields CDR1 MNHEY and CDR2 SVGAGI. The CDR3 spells CASERRGNYNEQFF. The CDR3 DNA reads TGTGCCAGCGAGAGGAGAGGAAACTACAATGAGCAGTTCTTC.